This T cell receptor beta chain appears in the sequencing data of a study of blood T cell repertoires in COVID-19. At the level of the study: Italy, Spain and the United States were the sources of the convalescent and acute COVID-19 samples. T cells, B-cell-depleted T cells, or PBMCs supplied cDNA or gDNA.

Germline CDR1 and CDR2: SGHTA and FQGNSA. V was cut by 1 base and J by 6 bases, with 13 bases left in between. The CDR3 runs to 15 residues. In the study's own analysis: Amplifying reference gene primers gave estimates of nucleated cell counts. Clones were read by immunoSEQ multiplex PCR, and TCRdb kept only the in-frame ones, dropping some. The V and J calls and the clone size are those of that table, but D and trimming were determined from the DNA. Of over 95,000 clones listed, over 65% are singletons. Sequencing used peripheral blood. This receptor was taken from a woman in her thirties or forties with acute or convalescent COVID-19. The chain is built from TRBV7-2 and TRBJ2-1, with D perhaps matching TRBD2 (7 bases). This chain's CDR3 is CASSLERGGANEQFF. DNA for the CDR3: TGTGCCAGCAGCTTAGAAAGAGGGGGGGCCAATGAGCAGTTCTTC.